The 21 T cell receptor beta chains below come from one sample, sequenced in a study of T cells in Graves' hyperthyroidism and ophthalmopathy. RNA transcripts provided the source from which TCR beta CDR3 regions were amplified. TCR CDR3 regions were first amplified by RT-PCR with HTBI primers. TCRdb used MiXCR to reprocess the multiplex PCR reads, holding one entry per CDR3 protein. This sample has around 800,000 distinct CDR3 sequences, with roughly 40% found just once. Sequenced material: blood. Source of these receptors: a man between 18 and 35 years old with Graves' hyperthyroidism.

The table lists this clonotype with many counts. The J gene is TRBJ1-1, the V gene TRBV20-1; unclear D gene. The CDR3 consists of 11 residues. CDR1 is DFQATT, CDR2 SNEGSKA, per germline (reference sequence). In DNA form, the CDR3 reads TGCAGGGCAAAGCTGAACACTGAAGCTTTCTTT. Translating gives CRAKLNTEAFF.

The CDR3 coding sequence is TGCGCCAGCAGCCAAGAAGGGGTTTACGAGCAGTACTTC. This codes for CASSQEGVYEQYF. This chain uses TRBV4-1 with TRBJ2-7; tentative D call: TRBD1 (5 bases). The CDR3 sequence is 13 residues long. Trimming left V 0 bases short and J 4 bases short, with 7 bases between. The germline gives CDR1 MGHRA, CDR2 YSYEKL.

There are a few counts of this clonotype. The rearrangement joins TRBV20-1 to TRBJ2-7; 11 bases match TRBD1. The CDR3 covers 14 residues. CDR1 is DFQATT and CDR2 is SNEGSKA in the germline V gene (reference sequence). Losses at the gene ends were 3 bases for V and 2 bases for J; bases not matched to a gene: 3. For the CDR3, the DNA is TGCAGTGCTAGCGGGACAGGGGGGACCTACGAGCAGTACTTC. Translation: CSASGTGGTYEQYF.

This clonotype has ten or more counts. CDR3 DNA sequence: TGTGCCAGCAGCTTACCGTTGGGGAACGAGCAGTACTTC. Protein product: CASSLPLGNEQYF. The chain uses TRBV11-2 and TRBJ2-7; D is unresolved. Per the germline V gene, CDR1 is SGHAT and CDR2 is FQNNGV. Trimming stripped 2 bases from V and 5 bases from J, with 10 bases between. The length of the CDR3 is 13 residues.

The chain joins TRBV29-1 to TRBJ2-7, with a tentative D call TRBD1 (5 bases). The CDR3 has 14 amino acids. V lost 5 bases to trimming and J lost 6 bases, with 20 bases between them. Germline-derived CDR1 and CDR2 are SQVTM and ANQGSEA. This CDR3 reads CSVPGSGADTEQYF. CDR3 DNA: TGCAGCGTTCCGGGCTCTGGGGCGGATACCGAGCAGTACTTC.

The genes are TRBV4-1 and TRBJ1-1; D perhaps matches TRBD1 (5 bases). Germline V gene sequence: CDR1 MGHRA, CDR2 YSYEKL. The V end lost 1 base, the J end lost 7 bases, and 7 bases lay between the germline ends. This CDR3 comprises 12 residues. This CDR3 is CASSQGRVEAFF. In nucleotides, the CDR3 is TGCGCCAGCAGCCAAGGCAGGGTTGAAGCTTTCTTT.

This chain joins TRBV15 and TRBJ2-7; a possible D gene is TRBD1 (6 bases). The CDR3 is made up of 14 amino acids. Trimming took 3 bases from V and 3 from J, leaving 12 bases between them. CDR1 LNHNV and CDR2 YYDKDF come from the germline V gene (reference sequence). CDR3 in DNA: TGTGCCACCAGCAGTTACGGACAGCTCTACGAGCAGTACTTC. Translation: CATSSYGQLYEQYF.

The genes are TRBV10-3 and TRBJ2-2, with 7 bases matching TRBD2. The CDR3 spans 13 residues. With 6 bases clipped from V and 7 bases from J, the junction kept 5 bases outside the gene matches. The germline CDR1 and CDR2 sequences are ENHRY and SYGVKD. The CDR3 protein is CAISPSGNGELFF. The DNA of the CDR3 is TGTGCCATCAGCCCCAGCGGGAACGGGGAGCTGTTTTTT.

Regarding this clonotype: The junction does not match germline at one end; this may be a read error. This sequence joins TRBV2 and TRBJ2-7, with a weak D call TRBD2 (6 bases). CDR3 length equals 15 residues. Germline assignment: CDR1 SNHLY and CDR2 FYNNEI. CDR3 residues: CASSALAVPGGELYF. CDR3 nucleotides: TGTGCCAGCAGCGCCCTGGCAGTGCCGGGCGGGGAGCTGTACTTC.

The chain couples TRBV5-4 to TRBJ1-1; D unresolved. Germline V gives CDR1 SGHNT, CDR2 YYREEE (reference sequence). CDR3 length: 13 residues. V was clipped by 0 bases and J by 3 bases, with 6 bases between them. CDR3 bases: TGTGCCAGCAGCTTGGCATGGCACACTGAAGCTTTCTTT. Protein: CASSLAWHTEAFF.

On this clonotype: One junction end disagrees with the germline gene, perhaps due to a read error. This chain links TRBV11-3 with TRBJ2-7; D gene ambiguous. Per the germline V gene, CDR1 is SGHNT and CDR2 is YENEEA. The CDR3 contains 12 residues. CDR3 sequence: CASSLEGNERYF. CDR3 in DNA: TGTGCCAGCAGCTTAGAAGGGAACGAGCGGTACTTC.

J is TRBJ1-3 and V is TRBV19; 9 bases match TRBD1. The germline V gene has CDR1 LNHDA and CDR2 SQIVND (reference sequence). This CDR3 spans 18 amino acids. The ends lost 5 bases at V and 4 bases at J; junction bases unmatched: 15. The CDR3 here is CASSPSDRGLFSGNTIYF. In nucleotides, the CDR3 is TGTGCCAGTAGTCCGTCGGACAGGGGATTGTTTTCCGGAAACACCATATATTTT.

This clonotype has a handful of counts. The chain uses TRBV20-1 and TRBJ2-7; D is undetermined. CDR1 and CDR2 from the germline V gene are DFQATT and SNEGSKA (reference sequence). The V gene lost 2 bases and the J gene lost 4 bases, with 12 bases spanning the gap. This CDR3 region has 13 residues. The CDR3: CSARFPSGYEQYF. The CDR3 nucleotides are TGCAGTGCTAGATTTCCCTCCGGGTACGAGCAGTACTTC.

CDR3 residues: CASSPWTGRPEKLFF. Here the CDR3 DNA reads TGTGCCAGCAGCCCCTGGACAGGACGGCCTGAAAAACTGTTTTTT. This chain uses TRBV13 with TRBJ1-4; 7 bases line up with TRBD1. V gave up 5 bases and J gave up 7 bases; unmatched junction bases: 10. The CDR3 is 15 amino acids. Germline V lookup: CDR1 PRHDT, CDR2 FYEKMQ (reference sequence).

This clonotype has ten or more counts. This rearrangement joins TRBV29-1 to TRBJ1-4; D not resolved. Germline loops: CDR1 SQVTM, CDR2 ANQGSEA. The CDR3 totals 12 residues. Trimming pared 7 bases from V and 3 bases from J, leaving 9 bases between. This chain's CDR3 is CSGRSANEKLFF. The CDR3 nucleotides are TGCAGCGGCCGCTCGGCTAATGAAAAACTGTTTTTT.

This clonotype was observed many times. The genes are TRBV6-5 and TRBJ1-1; the D is unclear. The CDR3 has 13 amino acids. Germline lookup yields CDR1 MNHEY and CDR2 SVGAGI. Trimming removed 2 bases at V and 5 bases at J, with 9 bases between. The CDR3 here is CASSYGRRTEAFF. DNA of the CDR3: TGTGCCAGCAGTTACGGGAGGAGGACTGAAGCTTTCTTT.

This clonotype came up a few times. The chain is built from TRBV5-4 and TRBJ2-7; weak D call: TRBD1 (7 bases). In germline, CDR1 is SGHNT, CDR2 YYREEE (reference sequence). Trimming took off 4 bases at V and 2 bases at J, with 16 bases between the two ends. This CDR3 is built from 15 residues. CDR3 DNA sequence: TGTGCCAGCAGCCCCACAGGCGGGACAGCCTACGAGCAGTACTTC. Its translation: CASSPTGGTAYEQYF. The complete variable domain, with remaining parts taken from reference TRBV5-4 and TRBJ2-7, reads ETGVTQSPTHLIKTRGQQVTLRCSSQSGHNTVSWYQQALGQGPQFIFQYYREEENGRGNFPPRFSGLQFPNYSSELNVNALELDDSALYLCASSPTGGTAYEQYFGPGTRLTVT.

This clonotype was counted ten times or more. The chain recombines TRBV7-2 with TRBJ1-5; D ambiguous. The CDR3 runs to 14 residues. Germline V gene lookup returns CDR1 SGHTA and CDR2 FQGNSA. Trimming took 1 base from V and 7 from J, leaving 11 bases between them. The CDR3 nucleotides read TGTGCCAGCAGCTTAGGTCTGGGAGGCCAGCCCCAGCATTTT. It encodes CASSLGLGGQPQHF.

This clonotype showed up just a few times. The chain couples TRBV19 to TRBJ1-5; 9 bases agree with TRBD1. The CDR3 runs to 15 residues. Germline assignment: CDR1 LNHDA and CDR2 SQIVND (reference sequence). V lost 7 bases and J lost 7; bases outside the gene matches: 11. CDR3 sequence (DNA): TGTGCCAGTACCCCGACAGGGGGGATAATGCAGCCCCAGCATTTT. It translates to CASTPTGGIMQPQHF.

V gene TRBV2 combines with J gene TRBJ2-5, with unresolved D. CDR1 and CDR2 (germline): SNHLY, FYNNEI. CDR3 length: 16 amino acids. Trimming pared 6 bases from V and 0 bases from J, leaving 17 bases between. The CDR3 DNA is TGTGCCAGCAGGCCCAGAGTCAGCTGGCACCAAGAGACCCAGTACTTC. Protein product: CASRPRVSWHQETQYF. Supplemented by reference TRBV2 and TRBJ2-5, the full variable domain reads EPEVTQTPSHQVTQMGQEVILRCVPISNHLYFYWYRQILGQKVEFLVSFYNNEISEKSEIFDDQFSVERPDGSNFTLKIRSTKLEDSAMYFCASRPRVSWHQETQYFGPGTRLLVL.

This clonotype was counted a few times. The chain uses TRBV12-3 or TRBV12-4 and TRBJ1-1, with a possible D match to TRBD1 (5 bases). CDR3 size: 14 residues. The V end was cut by 6 bases, the J end by 3 bases, with 14 bases between. The CDR3: CASRYTGGYTEAFF. The CDR3 coding sequence is TGTGCCAGCAGATACACGGGGGGGTACACTGAAGCTTTCTTT.